This T cell receptor beta chain was identified in a study of blood T cell repertoires in COVID-19. Across the study: Samples representing acute and convalescent COVID-19 were sourced from the United States, Italy and Spain. T cells, B-cell-depleted T cells, or PBMCs supplied cDNA or gDNA.

Per the original methods: Reference gene primer amplification yielded estimated nucleated cell counts. The repertoire was sequenced with immunoSEQ multiplex PCR; TCRdb's copy has only in-frame clones and lacks some. The DNA was the basis for D and trimming; V, J and clone size are from that table. The data show roughly 50,000 clones, about 85% seen once. CDR1 SGHAT and CDR2 FQNNGV come from the germline V gene. V shed 5 bases and J 1 base; nucleotides not matched to a gene: 8. There are 16 residues in the CDR3. Sequencing used peripheral blood. The receptor was isolated from a woman in her sixties or seventies with acute or convalescent COVID-19. The rearrangement joins TRBV11-2 to TRBJ2-1; 7 bases line up with TRBD2. As DNA, the CDR3 is TGTGCCAGCAGCCCCCAGGGAGCGGGGTCCTACAATGAGCAGTTCTTC. As protein: CASSPQGAGSYNEQFF.